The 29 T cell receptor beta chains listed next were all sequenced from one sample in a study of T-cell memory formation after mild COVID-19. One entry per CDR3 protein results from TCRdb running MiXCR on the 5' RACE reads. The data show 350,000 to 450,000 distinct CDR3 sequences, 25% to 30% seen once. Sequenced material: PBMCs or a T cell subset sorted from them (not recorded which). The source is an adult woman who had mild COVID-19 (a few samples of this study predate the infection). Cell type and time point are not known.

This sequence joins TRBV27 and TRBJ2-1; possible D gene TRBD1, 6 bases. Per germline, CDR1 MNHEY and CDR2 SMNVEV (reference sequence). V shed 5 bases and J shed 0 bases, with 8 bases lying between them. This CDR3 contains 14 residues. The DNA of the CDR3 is TGTGCCAGCAGTGCGGACAGCTCCTACAATGAGCAGTTCTTC. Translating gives CASSADSSYNEQFF.

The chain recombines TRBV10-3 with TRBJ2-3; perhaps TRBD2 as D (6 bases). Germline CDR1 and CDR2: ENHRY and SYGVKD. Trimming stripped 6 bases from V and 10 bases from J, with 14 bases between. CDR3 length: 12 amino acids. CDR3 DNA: TGTGCCATCAGGGAGGAGGGACTTTCGCAGTATTTT. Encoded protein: CAIREEGLSQYF.

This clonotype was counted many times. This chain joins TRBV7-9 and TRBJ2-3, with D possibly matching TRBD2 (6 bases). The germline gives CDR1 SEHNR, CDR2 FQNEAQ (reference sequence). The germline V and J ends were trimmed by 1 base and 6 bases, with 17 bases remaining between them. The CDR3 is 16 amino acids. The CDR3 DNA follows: TGTGCCAGCAGCTTAGTCGGTAGCGGCTTAGGGGATACGCAGTATTTT. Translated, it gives CASSLVGSGLGDTQYF. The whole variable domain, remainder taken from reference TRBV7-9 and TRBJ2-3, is DTGVSQNPRHKITKRGQNVTFRCDPISEHNRLYWYRQTLGQGPEFLTYFQNEAQLEKSRLLSDRFSAERPKGSFSTLEIQRTEQGDSAMYLCASSLVGSGLGDTQYFGPGTRLTVL.

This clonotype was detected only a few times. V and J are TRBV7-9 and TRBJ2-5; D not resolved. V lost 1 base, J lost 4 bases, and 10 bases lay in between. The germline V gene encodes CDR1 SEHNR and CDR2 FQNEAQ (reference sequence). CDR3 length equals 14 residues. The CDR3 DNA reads TGTGCCAGCAGCTTAGTGGTGATGGGAGAGACCCAGTACTTC. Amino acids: CASSLVVMGETQYF.

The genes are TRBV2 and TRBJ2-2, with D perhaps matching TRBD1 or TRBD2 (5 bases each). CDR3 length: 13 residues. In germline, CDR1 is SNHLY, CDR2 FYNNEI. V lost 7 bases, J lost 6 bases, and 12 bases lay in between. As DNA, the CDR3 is TGTGCCAGCATCTCTTGGGACCCCGGGGAGCTGTTTTTT. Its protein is CASISWDPGELFF. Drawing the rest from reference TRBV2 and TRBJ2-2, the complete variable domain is EPEVTQTPSHQVTQMGQEVILRCVPISNHLYFYWYRQILGQKVEFLVSFYNNEISEKSEIFDDQFSVERPDGSNFTLKIRSTKLEDSAMYFCASISWDPGELFFGEGSRLTVL.

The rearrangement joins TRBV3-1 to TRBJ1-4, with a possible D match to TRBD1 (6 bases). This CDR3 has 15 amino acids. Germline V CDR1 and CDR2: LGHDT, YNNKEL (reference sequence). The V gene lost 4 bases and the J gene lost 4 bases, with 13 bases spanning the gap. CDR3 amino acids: CASSPGGTFNEKLFF. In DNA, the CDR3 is TGTGCCAGCAGCCCCGGGGGGACATTTAATGAAAAACTGTTTTTT.

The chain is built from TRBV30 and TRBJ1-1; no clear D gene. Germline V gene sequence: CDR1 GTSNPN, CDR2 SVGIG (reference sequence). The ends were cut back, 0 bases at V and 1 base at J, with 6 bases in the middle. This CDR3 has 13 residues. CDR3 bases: TGTGCCTGGAGTGTAGCAGGGAACACTGAAGCTTTCTTT. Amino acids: CAWSVAGNTEAFF.

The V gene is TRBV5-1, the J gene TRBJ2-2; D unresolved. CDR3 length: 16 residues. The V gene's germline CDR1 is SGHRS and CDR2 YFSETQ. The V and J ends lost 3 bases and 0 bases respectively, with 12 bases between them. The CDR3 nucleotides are TGCGCCAGCAGCTCCCCAAGACTCCCGAACACCGGGGAGCTGTTTTTT. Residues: CASSSPRLPNTGELFF.

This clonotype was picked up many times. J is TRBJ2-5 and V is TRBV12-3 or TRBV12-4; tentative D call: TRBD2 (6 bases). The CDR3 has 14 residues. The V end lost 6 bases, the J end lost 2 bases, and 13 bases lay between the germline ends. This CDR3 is CASSSRDWQETQYF. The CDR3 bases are TGTGCCAGCAGCAGTCGGGACTGGCAAGAGACCCAGTACTTC.

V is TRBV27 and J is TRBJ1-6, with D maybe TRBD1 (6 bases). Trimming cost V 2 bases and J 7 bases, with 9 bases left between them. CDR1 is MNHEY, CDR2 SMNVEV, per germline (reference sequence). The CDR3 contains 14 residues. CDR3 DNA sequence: TGTGCCAGCAGTTTAAGACAGGCGAATTCACCCCTCCACTTT. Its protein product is CASSLRQANSPLHF.

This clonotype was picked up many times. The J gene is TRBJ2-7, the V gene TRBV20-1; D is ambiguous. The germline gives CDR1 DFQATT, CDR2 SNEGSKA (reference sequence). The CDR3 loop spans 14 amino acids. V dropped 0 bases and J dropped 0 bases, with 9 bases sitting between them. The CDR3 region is CSARDLVSSYEQYF. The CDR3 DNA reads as TGCAGTGCTAGAGATTTGGTTTCCTCCTACGAGCAGTACTTC.

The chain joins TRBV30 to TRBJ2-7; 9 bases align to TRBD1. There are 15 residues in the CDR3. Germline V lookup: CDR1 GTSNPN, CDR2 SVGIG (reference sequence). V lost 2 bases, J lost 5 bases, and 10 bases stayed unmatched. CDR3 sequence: CAWSFSGTGSNEQYF. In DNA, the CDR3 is TGTGCCTGGAGTTTTTCCGGGACAGGGAGCAACGAGCAGTACTTC. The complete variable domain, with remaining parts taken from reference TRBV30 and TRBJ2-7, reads SQTIHQWPATLVQPVGSPLSLECTVEGTSNPNLYWYRQAAGRGLQLLFYSVGIGQISSEVPQNLSASRPQDRQFILSSKKLLLSDSGFYLCAWSFSGTGSNEQYFGPGTRLTVT.

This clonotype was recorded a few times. Here the CDR3 reads CASSLNTGTNSPLHF. CDR3 nucleotides: TGCGCCAGCAGCTTGAACACAGGGACCAATTCACCCCTCCACTTT. The chain has TRBV5-1 and TRBJ1-6; tentatively, D is TRBD1 (6 bases). V lost 1 base and J 7 bases, leaving 12 bases between the germline ends. Germline V gene lookup returns CDR1 SGHRS and CDR2 YFSETQ. The CDR3 consists of 15 residues.

Here the CDR3 reads CASSSGTGIDEQFF. CDR3 sequence (DNA): TGTGCCAGCAGCTCCGGGACAGGGATCGATGAGCAGTTCTTC. The chain employs TRBV5-6 and TRBJ2-1, with TRBD1 matching over 9 bases. Germline loops: CDR1 SGHDT, CDR2 YYEEEE. The V segment lost 3 bases and the J segment 8 bases; nucleotides outside the gene matches: 6. This CDR3 contains 14 residues.

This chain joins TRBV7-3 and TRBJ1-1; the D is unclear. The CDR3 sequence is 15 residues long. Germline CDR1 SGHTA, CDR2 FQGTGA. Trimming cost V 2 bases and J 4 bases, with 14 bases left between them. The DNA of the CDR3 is TGTGCCAGCAGCTTATCCCAAGTTGGGGTCACTGAAGCTTTCTTT. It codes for CASSLSQVGVTEAFF.

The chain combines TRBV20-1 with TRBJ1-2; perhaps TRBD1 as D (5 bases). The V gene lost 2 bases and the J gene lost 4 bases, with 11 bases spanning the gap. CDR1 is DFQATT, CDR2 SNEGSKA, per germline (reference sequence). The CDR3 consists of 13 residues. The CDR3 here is CSARTGESYGYTF. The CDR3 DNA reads TGCAGTGCTAGAACGGGGGAAAGCTATGGCTACACCTTC.

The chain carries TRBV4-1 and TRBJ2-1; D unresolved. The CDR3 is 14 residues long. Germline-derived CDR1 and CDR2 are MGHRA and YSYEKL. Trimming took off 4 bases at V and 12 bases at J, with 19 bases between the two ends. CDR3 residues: CASSPPNRHDGQFF. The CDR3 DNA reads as TGCGCCAGCAGCCCCCCCAACAGACACGACGGGCAGTTCTTC.

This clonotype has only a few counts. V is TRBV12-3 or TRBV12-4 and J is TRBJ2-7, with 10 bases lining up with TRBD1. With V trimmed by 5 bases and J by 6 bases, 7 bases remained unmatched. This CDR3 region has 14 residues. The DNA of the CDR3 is TGTGCCAGCAGTCTCACCGACAGGGGGCGCGAGCAGTACTTC. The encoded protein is CASSLTDRGREQYF.

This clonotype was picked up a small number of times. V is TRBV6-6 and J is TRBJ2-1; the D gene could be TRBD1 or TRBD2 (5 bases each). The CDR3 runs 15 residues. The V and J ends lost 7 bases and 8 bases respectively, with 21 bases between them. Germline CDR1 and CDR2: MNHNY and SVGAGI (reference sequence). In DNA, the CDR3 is TGTGCCAGCACCGACCGGGACGGGCATACGGATGAGCAGTTCTTC. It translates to CASTDRDGHTDEQFF.

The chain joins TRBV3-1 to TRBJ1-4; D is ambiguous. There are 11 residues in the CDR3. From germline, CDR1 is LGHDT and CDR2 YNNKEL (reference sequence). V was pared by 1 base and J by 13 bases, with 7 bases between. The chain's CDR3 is CASSQAEGLFF. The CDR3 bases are TGTGCCAGCAGCCAAGCGGAGGGACTGTTTTTT.

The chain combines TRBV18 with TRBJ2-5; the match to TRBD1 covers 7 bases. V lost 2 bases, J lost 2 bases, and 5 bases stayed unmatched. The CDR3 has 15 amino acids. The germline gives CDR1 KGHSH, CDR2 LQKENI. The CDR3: CASSPRQGVQETQYF. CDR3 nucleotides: TGTGCCAGCTCACCAAGACAGGGAGTACAAGAGACCCAGTACTTC.

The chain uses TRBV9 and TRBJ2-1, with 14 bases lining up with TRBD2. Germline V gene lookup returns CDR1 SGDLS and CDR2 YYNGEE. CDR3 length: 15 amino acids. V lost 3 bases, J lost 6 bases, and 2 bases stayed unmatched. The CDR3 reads CASSATSGRANEQFF. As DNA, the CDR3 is TGTGCCAGCAGCGCGACTAGCGGGAGGGCCAATGAGCAGTTCTTC.

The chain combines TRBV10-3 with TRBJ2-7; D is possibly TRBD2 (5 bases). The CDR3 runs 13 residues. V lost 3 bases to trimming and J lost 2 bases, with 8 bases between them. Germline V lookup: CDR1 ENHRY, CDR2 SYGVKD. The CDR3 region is CAISDSGAYEQYF. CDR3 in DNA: TGTGCCATCAGTGATTCCGGGGCCTACGAGCAGTACTTC.

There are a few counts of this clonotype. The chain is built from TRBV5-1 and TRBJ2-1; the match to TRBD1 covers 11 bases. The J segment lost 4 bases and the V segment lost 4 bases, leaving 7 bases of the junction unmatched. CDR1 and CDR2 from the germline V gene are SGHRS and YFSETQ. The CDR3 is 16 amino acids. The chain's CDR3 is CASSPGDRGAYNEQFF. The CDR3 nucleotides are TGCGCCAGCAGCCCGGGGGACAGGGGGGCGTACAATGAGCAGTTCTTC. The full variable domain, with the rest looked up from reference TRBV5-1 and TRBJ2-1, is KAGVTQTPRYLIKTRGQQVTLSCSPISGHRSVSWYQQTPGQGLQFLFEYFSETQRNKGNFPGRFSGRQFSNSRSEMNVSTLELGDSALYLCASSPGDRGAYNEQFFGPGTRLTVL.

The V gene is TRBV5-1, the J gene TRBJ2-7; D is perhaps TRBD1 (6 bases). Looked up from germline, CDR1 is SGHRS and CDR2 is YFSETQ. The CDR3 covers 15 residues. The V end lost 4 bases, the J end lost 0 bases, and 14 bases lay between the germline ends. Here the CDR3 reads CASSPQGGGSYEQYF. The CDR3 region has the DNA TGCGCCAGCAGCCCTCAAGGGGGTGGCTCCTACGAGCAGTACTTC.

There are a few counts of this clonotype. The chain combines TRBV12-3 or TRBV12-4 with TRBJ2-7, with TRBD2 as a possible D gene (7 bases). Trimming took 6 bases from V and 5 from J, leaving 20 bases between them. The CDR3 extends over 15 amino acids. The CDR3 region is CASSLGGGGWDEQYF. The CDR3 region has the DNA TGTGCCAGCAGCCTCGGCGGGGGCGGCTGGGACGAGCAGTACTTC.

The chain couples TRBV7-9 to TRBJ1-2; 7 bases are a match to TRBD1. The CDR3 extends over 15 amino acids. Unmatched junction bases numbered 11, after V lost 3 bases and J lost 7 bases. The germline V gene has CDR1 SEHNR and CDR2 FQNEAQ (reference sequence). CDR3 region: CASSFQGQDRLGYTF. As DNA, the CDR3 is TGTGCCAGCAGCTTCCAAGGACAGGACAGACTTGGCTACACCTTC.

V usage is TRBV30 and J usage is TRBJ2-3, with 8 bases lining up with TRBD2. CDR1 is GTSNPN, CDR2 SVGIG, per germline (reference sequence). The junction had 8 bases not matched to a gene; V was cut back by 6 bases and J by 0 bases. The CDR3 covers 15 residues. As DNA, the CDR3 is TGTGCCTGTACGAGCGGGAGCGTCAGCACAGATACGCAGTATTTT. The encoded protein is CACTSGSVSTDTQYF.

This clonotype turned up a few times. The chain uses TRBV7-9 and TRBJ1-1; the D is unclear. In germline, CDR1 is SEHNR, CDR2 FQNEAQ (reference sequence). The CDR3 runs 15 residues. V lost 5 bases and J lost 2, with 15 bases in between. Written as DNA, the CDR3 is TGTGCCAGCAGCCCCGGAGGCAGGAGAAACACTGAAGCTTTCTTT. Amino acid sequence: CASSPGGRRNTEAFF. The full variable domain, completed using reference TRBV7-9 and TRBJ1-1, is DTGVSQNPRHKITKRGQNVTFRCDPISEHNRLYWYRQTLGQGPEFLTYFQNEAQLEKSRLLSDRFSAERPKGSFSTLEIQRTEQGDSAMYLCASSPGGRRNTEAFFGQGTRLTVV.